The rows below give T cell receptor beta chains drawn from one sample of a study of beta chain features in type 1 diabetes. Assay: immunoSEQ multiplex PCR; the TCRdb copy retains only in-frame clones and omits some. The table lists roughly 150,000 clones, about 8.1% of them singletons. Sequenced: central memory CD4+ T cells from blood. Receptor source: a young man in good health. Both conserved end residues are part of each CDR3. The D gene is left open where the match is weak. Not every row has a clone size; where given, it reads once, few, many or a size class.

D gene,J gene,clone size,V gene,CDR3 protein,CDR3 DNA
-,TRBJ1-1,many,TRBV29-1,CSVAKGGTEAFF,TGCAGCGTTGCCAAGGGCGGGACTGAAGCTTTCTTT
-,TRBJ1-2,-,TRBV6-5,CASSHGRGRDYGYTF,TGTGCCAGCAGTCACGGACGGGGTCGGGACTATGGCTACACCTTC
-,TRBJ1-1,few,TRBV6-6,CASSYVFNTEAFF,TGTGCCAGCAGTTACGTATTCAACACTGAAGCTTTCTTT
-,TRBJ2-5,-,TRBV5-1,CASRSQETQYF,TGCGCCAGCAGGTCTCAAGAGACCCAGTACTTC
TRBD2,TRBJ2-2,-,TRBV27,CASSFGGGDTGELFF,TGTGCCAGCAGTTTCGGCGGGGGGGACACCGGGGAGCTGTTTTTT
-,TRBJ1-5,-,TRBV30,CAWSPGYNQPQHF,TGTGCCTGGAGTCCAGGTTACAATCAGCCCCAGCATTTT
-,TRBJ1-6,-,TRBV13,CASSVYRGGGSPLHF,TGTGCCAGCAGCGTCTATCGGGGAGGTGGTTCACCCCTCCACTTT
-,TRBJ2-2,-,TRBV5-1,CASSLEGRGQDTGELFF,TGCGCCAGCAGCTTGGAGGGGCGGGGCCAAGATACCGGGGAGCTGTTTTTT
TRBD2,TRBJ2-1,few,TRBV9,CASSALAGGPLSSYNEQFF,TGTGCCAGCAGCGCCTTAGCGGGAGGGCCCCTAAGCTCCTACAATGAGCAGTTCTTC
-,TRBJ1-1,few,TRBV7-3,CASSQYASENTEAFF,TGTGCCAGCAGCCAGTACGCCAGTGAGAACACTGAAGCTTTCTTT
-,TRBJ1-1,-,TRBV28,CASSSSRVSF,TGTGCCAGCAGCTCCTCCAGGGTTTCCTTT
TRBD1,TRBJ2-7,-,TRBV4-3,CASSQATFPGQSYEQYF,TGCGCCAGCAGCCAGGCTACTTTCCCGGGACAGTCCTACGAGCAGTACTTC
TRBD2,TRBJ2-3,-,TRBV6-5,CASSYSPSGDTDTQYF,TGTGCCAGCAGTTACTCTCCTAGCGGGGACACAGATACGCAGTATTTT
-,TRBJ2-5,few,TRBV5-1,CASSETGTPRAETQYF,TGCGCCAGCAGCGAAACCGGGACTCCGCGGGCGGAGACCCAGTACTTC
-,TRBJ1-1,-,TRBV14,CASRLIQGRAEAFF,TGTGCCAGCAGACTCATCCAGGGTCGTGCTGAAGCTTTCTTT
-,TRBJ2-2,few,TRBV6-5,CASTRQRTGELFF,TGTGCCAGCACCCGACAGAGAACCGGGGAGCTGTTTTTT
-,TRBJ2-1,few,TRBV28,CASSSPSAYNEQFF,TGTGCCAGCAGTTCTCCTAGCGCGTACAATGAGCAGTTCTTC
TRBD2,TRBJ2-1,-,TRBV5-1,CASSLEAGGPSYNEQFF,TGCGCCAGCAGCTTGGAGGCGGGGGGGCCCTCCTACAATGAGCAGTTCTTC
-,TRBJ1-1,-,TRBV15,CATSRDRIGGTEAFF,TGTGCCACCAGCAGAGACCGCATAGGGGGAACTGAAGCTTTCTTT
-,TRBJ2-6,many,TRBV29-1,CSVSPGHSSGANVLTF,TGCAGCGTCTCACCGGGACATAGCTCTGGGGCCAACGTCCTGACTTTC